This entry is about one T cell receptor beta chain. This specimen comes from a study of control samples from healthy donors and cancer patients. The V end was cut by 5 bases, the J end by 3 bases, with 10 bases between. The length of the CDR3 is 13 residues. TCRdb's table, derived via immunoSEQ multiplex PCR, lists solely in-frame clones and lacks some. Among approximately 82,000 clones, about 89% were seen once, and the ten largest hold over 15%. The clonotype was recovered from a man in his fifties or sixties in good health. The chain couples TRBV12-3 or TRBV12-4 to TRBJ1-2; a weak D match, TRBD1 (6 bases). Source material: blood. DNA of the CDR3: TGTGCCAGCAGTCGAGGGGGGGACTATGGCTACACCTTC. As protein: CASSRGGDYGYTF.